A single sample is the source of the 10 T cell receptor beta chains below, sequenced in a study of blood T cell repertoires in COVID-19. Assay: immunoSEQ multiplex PCR; the TCRdb copy retains only in-frame clones and omits some. Of 200,000 or so clones in the sample, around 90% were seen once. Material for sequencing was PBMCs or T cells enriched from blood (not recorded which). The receptors were sampled from a woman in her twenties or thirties who had recovered from COVID-19.

The V and J genes are TRBV5-1 and TRBJ2-3; no definite D call. Germline assignment: CDR1 SGHRS and CDR2 YFSETQ. The CDR3 is 13 residues long. V lost 7 bases to trimming and J lost 1 base, with 10 bases between them. The CDR3 coding sequence is TGCGCCAGCTCGGGTTACGGCACAGATACGCAGTATTTT. Protein product: CASSGYGTDTQYF.

The genes are TRBV7-9 and TRBJ1-4; 8 bases map to TRBD1. The trim removed 1 base at V and 7 bases at J, leaving 17 bases unmatched. CDR1 SEHNR and CDR2 FQNEAQ come from the germline V gene (reference sequence). CDR3 length: 19 amino acids. CDR3 region: CASSLVPAYNRGRSEKLFF. CDR3 nucleotide sequence: TGTGCCAGCAGCTTAGTCCCCGCTTATAACAGGGGGAGGAGTGAAAAACTGTTTTTT.

This chain connects TRBV2 to TRBJ2-5, with 7 bases matching TRBD1. CDR3 length equals 14 residues. Unmatched junction bases numbered 4, after V lost 3 bases and J lost 3 bases. Germline V gene lookup returns CDR1 SNHLY and CDR2 FYNNEI. CDR3: CASSEDRMEETQYF. The CDR3 DNA sequence: TGTGCCAGCAGTGAGGACAGGATGGAAGAGACCCAGTACTTC.

CDR3 sequence reads: CASSLKAQGASEQYF. The CDR3, as DNA: TGTGCCAGCAGCTTAAAAGCTCAGGGGGCTTCCGAGCAGTACTTC. This chain links TRBV13 with TRBJ2-7, with TRBD1 matching over 8 bases. V lost 2 bases and J lost 6; bases outside the gene matches: 9. The germline CDR1 and CDR2 sequences are PRHDT and FYEKMQ (reference sequence). This CDR3 comprises 15 residues.

This chain joins TRBV28 and TRBJ2-7, with no clear D. The V end lost 3 bases, the J end lost 2 bases, and 11 bases lay between the germline ends. The CDR3 contains 14 residues. Germline CDR1 and CDR2: MDHEN and SYDVKM. The CDR3 DNA follows: TGTGCCAGCAGTTTTCCAGTGGCACCCTACGAGCAGTACTTC. This sequence encodes CASSFPVAPYEQYF.

The V and J genes are TRBV6-5 and TRBJ2-7; 13 nucleotides align to TRBD2. The germline V gene has CDR1 MNHEY and CDR2 SVGAGI. The CDR3 sequence is 14 residues long. J gave up 2 bases and V 6 bases, and 1 base lay outside the gene matches. The CDR3 sequence: CASRGLAGTYEQYF. The CDR3, as DNA: TGTGCCAGCAGGGGACTAGCGGGGACCTACGAGCAGTACTTC.

V gene TRBV5-4 combines with J gene TRBJ1-6; D ambiguous. The CDR3 is 13 amino acids. Trimming stripped 3 bases from V and 7 bases from J, with 8 bases between. CDR1 and CDR2 (germline): SGHNT, YYREEE (reference sequence). CDR3 sequence reads: CASSSLLNSPLHF. CDR3 coding DNA: TGTGCCAGCAGCTCCCTTCTAAATTCACCCCTCCACTTT.

The chain couples TRBV19 to TRBJ2-3; 7 positions match TRBD1. The CDR3 is 15 amino acids. Germline V gene lookup returns CDR1 LNHDA and CDR2 SQIVND (reference sequence). V shed 3 bases and J 1 base; nucleotides not matched to a gene: 4. CDR3 DNA sequence: TGTGCCAGTAGTATTCCCGACAGGGGCACAGATACGCAGTATTTT. Translating gives CASSIPDRGTDTQYF.

The CDR3: CASSYQGLRTEAFF. In DNA form, the CDR3 reads TGTGCCAGCAGTTATCAGGGATTAAGGACTGAAGCTTTCTTT. The genes are TRBV6-2 or TRBV6-3 and TRBJ1-1; tentative D call: TRBD1 (5 bases). V was clipped by 3 bases and J by 5 bases, with 13 bases between them. From germline, CDR1 is MNHEY and CDR2 SVGEGT. There are 14 residues in the CDR3.

CDR3 DNA: TGCAGCGCCTTTATACAGGGTGGAAACTATGGCTACACCTTC. Amino acids: CSAFIQGGNYGYTF. This rearrangement joins TRBV29-1 to TRBJ1-2, with a tentative D call TRBD1 (6 bases). With 7 bases removed from V and 2 bases from J, the gap between germline ends came to 17 bases. Germline values: CDR1 SQVTM, CDR2 ANQGSEA. The CDR3 totals 14 residues.